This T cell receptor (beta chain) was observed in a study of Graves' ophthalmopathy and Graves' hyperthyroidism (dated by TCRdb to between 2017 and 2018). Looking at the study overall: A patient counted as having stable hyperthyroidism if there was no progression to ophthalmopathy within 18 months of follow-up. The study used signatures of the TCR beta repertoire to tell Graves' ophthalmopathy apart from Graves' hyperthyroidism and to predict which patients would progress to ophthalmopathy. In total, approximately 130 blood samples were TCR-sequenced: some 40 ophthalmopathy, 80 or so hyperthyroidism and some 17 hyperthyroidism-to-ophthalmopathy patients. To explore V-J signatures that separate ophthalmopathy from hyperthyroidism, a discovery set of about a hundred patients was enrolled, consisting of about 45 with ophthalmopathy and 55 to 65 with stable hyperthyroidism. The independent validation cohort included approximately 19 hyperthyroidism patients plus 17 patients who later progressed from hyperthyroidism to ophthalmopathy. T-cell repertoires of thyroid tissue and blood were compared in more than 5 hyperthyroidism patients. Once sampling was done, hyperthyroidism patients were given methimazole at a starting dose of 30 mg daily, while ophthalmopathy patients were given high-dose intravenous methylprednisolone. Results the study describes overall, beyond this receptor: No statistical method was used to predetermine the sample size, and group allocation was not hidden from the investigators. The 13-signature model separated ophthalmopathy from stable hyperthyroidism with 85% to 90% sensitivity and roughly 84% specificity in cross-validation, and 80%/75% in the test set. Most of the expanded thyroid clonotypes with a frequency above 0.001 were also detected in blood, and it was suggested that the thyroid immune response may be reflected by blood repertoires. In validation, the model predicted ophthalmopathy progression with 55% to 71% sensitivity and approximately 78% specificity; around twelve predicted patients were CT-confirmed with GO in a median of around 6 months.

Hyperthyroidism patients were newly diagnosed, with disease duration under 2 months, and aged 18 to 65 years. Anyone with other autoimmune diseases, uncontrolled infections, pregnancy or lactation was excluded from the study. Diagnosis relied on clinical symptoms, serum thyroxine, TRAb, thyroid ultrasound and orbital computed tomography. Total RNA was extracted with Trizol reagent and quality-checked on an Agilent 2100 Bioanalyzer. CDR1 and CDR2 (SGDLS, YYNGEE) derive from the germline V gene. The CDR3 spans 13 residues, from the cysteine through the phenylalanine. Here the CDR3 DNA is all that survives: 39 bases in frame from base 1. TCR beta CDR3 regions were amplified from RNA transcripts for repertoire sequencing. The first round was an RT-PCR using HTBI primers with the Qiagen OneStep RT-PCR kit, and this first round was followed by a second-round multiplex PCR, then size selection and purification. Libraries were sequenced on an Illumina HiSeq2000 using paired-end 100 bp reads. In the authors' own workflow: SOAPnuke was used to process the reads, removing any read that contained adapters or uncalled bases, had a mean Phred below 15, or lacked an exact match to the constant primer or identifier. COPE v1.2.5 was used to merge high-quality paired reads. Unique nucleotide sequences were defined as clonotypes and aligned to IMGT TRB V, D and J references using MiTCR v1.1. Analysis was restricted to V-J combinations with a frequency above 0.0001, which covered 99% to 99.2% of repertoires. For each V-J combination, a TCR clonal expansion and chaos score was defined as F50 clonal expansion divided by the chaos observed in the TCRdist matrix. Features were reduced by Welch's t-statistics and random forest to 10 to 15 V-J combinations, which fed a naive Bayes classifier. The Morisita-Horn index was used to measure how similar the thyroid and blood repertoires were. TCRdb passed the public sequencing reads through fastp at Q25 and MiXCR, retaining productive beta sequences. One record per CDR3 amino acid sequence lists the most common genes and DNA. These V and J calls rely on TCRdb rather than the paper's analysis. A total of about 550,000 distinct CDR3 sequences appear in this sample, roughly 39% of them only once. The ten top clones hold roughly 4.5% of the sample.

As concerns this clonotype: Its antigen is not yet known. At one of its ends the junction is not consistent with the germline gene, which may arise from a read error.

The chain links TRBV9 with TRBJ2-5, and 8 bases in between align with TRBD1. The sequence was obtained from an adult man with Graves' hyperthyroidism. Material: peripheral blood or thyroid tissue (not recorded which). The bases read TGTGCCGGCAGTGGACAGGGCGGAGAGACCCAGTACTTC. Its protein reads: CAGSGQGGETQYF.